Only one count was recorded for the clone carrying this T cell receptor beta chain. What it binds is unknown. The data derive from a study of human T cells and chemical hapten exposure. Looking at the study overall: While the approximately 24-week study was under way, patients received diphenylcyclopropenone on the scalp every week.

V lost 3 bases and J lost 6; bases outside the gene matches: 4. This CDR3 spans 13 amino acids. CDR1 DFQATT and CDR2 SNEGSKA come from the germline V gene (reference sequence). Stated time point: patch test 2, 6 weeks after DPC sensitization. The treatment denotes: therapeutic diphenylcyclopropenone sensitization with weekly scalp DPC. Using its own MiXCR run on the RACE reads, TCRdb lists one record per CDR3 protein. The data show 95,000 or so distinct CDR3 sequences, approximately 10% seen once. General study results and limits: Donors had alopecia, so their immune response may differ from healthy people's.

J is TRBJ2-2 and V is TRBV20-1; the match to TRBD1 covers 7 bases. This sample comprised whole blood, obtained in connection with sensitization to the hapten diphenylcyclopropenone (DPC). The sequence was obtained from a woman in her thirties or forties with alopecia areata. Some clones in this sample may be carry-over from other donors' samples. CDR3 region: CSARKTGSGELFF. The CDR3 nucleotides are TGCAGTGCTAGGAAGACAGGGTCCGGGGAGCTGTTTTTT.